This T cell receptor beta chain originates from a study of blood T cell repertoires in COVID-19. The overall study: T cells, B-cell-depleted T cells, or PBMCs provided the cDNA or gDNA that served as material.

The V end lost 5 bases, the J end lost 10 bases, and 12 bases lay between the germline ends. The CDR3 contains 12 residues. Germline loops: CDR1 SNHLY, CDR2 FYNNEI. Libraries were prepared by immunoSEQ multiplex PCR; TCRdb keeps only in-frame clonotypes and omits some of them. The sample holds some 200,000 clones, approximately 90% seen once. Material: peripheral blood. The clonotype comes from a man in his fifties or sixties with COVID-19, enrolled during active disease. This chain connects TRBV2 to TRBJ1-5, with D unresolved. CDR3 amino acids: CASSQDGFPQHF. The CDR3, as DNA: TGTGCCAGCAGTCAAGACGGGTTCCCCCAGCATTTT.